This TCR beta chain was observed in a study of monozygotic twins with inflammatory bowel disease. Study-wide results and limits: By inverse Simpson index, TCRbeta diversity was lower in IBD patients than in healthy co-twins. Versus healthy twins, IBD patients showed fewer clonotypes shared with others, especially with disease activity.

On this clonotype itself: Its antigen remains unidentified.

TCRdb reprocessed the 5' RACE reads and stores each CDR3 protein as one record, lacking DNA. Across over 350,000 distinct CDR3 sequences, the top ten clones capture 2.5% to 3% of the sample. The germline V gene has CDR1 LGHNA and CDR2 YSLEER. The CDR3 is made up of 16 amino acids. This receptor was taken from a human donor with ulcerative colitis or Crohn's disease, or a healthy co-twin of an affected twin (not recorded which). The sample consisted of blood. This rearrangement joins TRBV4-3 to TRBJ2-5; TCRdb calls TRBD1, which cannot be checked without DNA. This chain's CDR3 is CASSTQRQGAWETQYF.